This T cell receptor beta chain was captured by sequencing in a study of response to subunit inactivated influenza vaccine (dated by TCRdb to 2016 to 2018). Background for the entire study: Deep quantitative T cell receptor repertoire profiling was used in the study to track responses to a trivalent subunit inactivated influenza vaccine. Beyond this particular receptor, the publication reports: According to the authors, only a limited number of new T cells may be recruited by each seasonal influenza vaccination.

Comments on this clonotype: Its antigen remains unidentified. Within one base of it there is no much larger clone, and no base qualities were kept.

Unmatched junction bases come to 2, with V trimmed by 3 bases and J by 6 bases. The CDR3, from cysteine to phenylalanine, totals 14 residues. This entry keeps only the CDR3 DNA: 42 bases, framed from base 1. The library relied on RT-PCR. The data were produced on an Illumina HiSeq 2500. Starting from the raw public reads, TCRdb applied fastp trimming at Q25, assembled clones with MiXCR and retained in-frame beta chains. Here each entry gathers all rows of one CDR3 protein and keeps the most common genes and DNA. The sample table contains around 790,000 distinct CDR3 sequences; only one count was recorded for around 21% of them. The top ten clonotypes cover roughly 10% of the sample.

Sequences were derived from PBMCs from blood, sampled roughly 5 days after vaccination. The receptor was derived from a man in his forties or fifties who received an inactivated influenza vaccine. Donor details come from another sample of the same person, matched by shared clones. The rearrangement joined TRBV12-3 or TRBV12-4 to TRBJ1-6; TRBD1 fits 7 bases in the junction. The DNA sequence is given as TGTGCCAGCAGTTTCGGGGACAGTAATTCACCCCTCCACTTT. This is translated as CASSFGDSNSPLHF.